These 11 T cell receptor beta chains were sequenced from one sample in a study of shared clonotypes between healthy human individuals. CD45RO-negative, CCR7-positively selected cells formed the naive CD8 fraction, excluding terminally differentiated effector memory CD45RA+ cells. Profiling relied on immunoSEQ multiplex PCR, and the TCRdb table lists in-frame clones only, not all of them. The sample has roughly 2 million clones; about 95% are singletons. The sequencing sample was made of naive CD8+ T cells sorted from blood. These receptors originate from a man in his late teens or twenties in good health.

The chain recombines TRBV4-1 with TRBJ2-7; 9 bases are shared with TRBD1. The CDR3 covers 14 residues. CDR1 is MGHRA and CDR2 is YSYEKL in the germline V gene. V lost 2 bases and J lost 4; bases outside the gene matches: 3. The CDR3 region has the DNA TGCGCCAGCAGCCAAAACAGGGGGCAGTACGAGCAGTACTTC. Its translation: CASSQNRGQYEQYF.

The chain uses TRBV27 and TRBJ2-7; D is perhaps TRBD1 or TRBD2 (6 bases each). Germline CDR1 reads MNHEY; CDR2 reads SMNVEV (reference sequence). This CDR3 contains 14 residues. Trimming cost V 2 bases and J 3 bases, with 11 bases left between them. The CDR3 DNA follows: TGTGCCAGCAGTTTAAGGGGGGCCCTCTACGAGCAGTACTTC. Amino acids: CASSLRGALYEQYF.

V usage is TRBV5-4 and J usage is TRBJ2-5, with TRBD2 identical over 8 bases. V lost 3 bases and J lost 5; bases outside the gene matches: 6. The V gene's germline CDR1 is SGHNT and CDR2 YYREEE (reference sequence). This CDR3 has 14 residues. The DNA of the CDR3 is TGTGCCAGCAGCTATAGCGGGGTGCAGGAGACCCAGTACTTC. Translated: CASSYSGVQETQYF. Variable domain in full (rest from reference TRBV5-4 and TRBJ2-5): ETGVTQSPTHLIKTRGQQVTLRCSSQSGHNTVSWYQQALGQGPQFIFQYYREEENGRGNFPPRFSGLQFPNYSSELNVNALELDDSALYLCASSYSGVQETQYFGPGTRLLVL.

V and J are TRBV6-1 and TRBJ1-4, with D possibly being TRBD1 (5 bases). CDR1 MNHNS and CDR2 SASEGT come from the germline V gene. V was shortened by 10 bases and J by 3 bases, with 15 bases between the two germline ends. The CDR3 has 14 residues. The CDR3 sequence: CATGGFKANEKLFF. CDR3 coding DNA: TGTGCCACCGGGGGGTTCAAGGCTAATGAAAAACTGTTTTTT.

J is TRBJ1-2 and V is TRBV11-2, with unresolved D. Germline V gene data show CDR1 as SGHAT and CDR2 as FQNNGV. The CDR3 is made up of 16 amino acids. Trimming pared 1 base from V and 6 bases from J, leaving 18 bases between. The CDR3 DNA reads TGTGCCAGCAGCTTAGTCCCCAGCGCACAGAAGAATGGCTACACCTTC. Translated: CASSLVPSAQKNGYTF.

Notes on this clone: Additional DNA sequences in this sample encode the identical CDR3. The chain carries TRBV9 and TRBJ2-7; TRBD1 matches at 10 bases. Trimming took 4 bases from V and 2 from J; bases not matched to a gene: 3. Germline V gene lookup returns CDR1 SGDLS and CDR2 YYNGEE. The CDR3 contains 14 residues. In DNA, the CDR3 is TGTGCCAGCAGCTCCGGGACAGGGGCCTACGAGCAGTACTTC. It specifies CASSSGTGAYEQYF.

This clone appeared a single time. V gene TRBV5-6 combines with J gene TRBJ2-7; D is undetermined. Germline V gene data show CDR1 as SGHDT and CDR2 as YYEEEE. The CDR3 loop spans 12 amino acids. The V gene lost 3 bases and the J gene lost 9 bases, with 13 bases spanning the gap. CDR3 coding DNA: TGTGCCAGCAGCTCCCTCGGTGGCGGGCAGTACTTC. Protein product: CASSSLGGGQYF.

The chain links TRBV4-3 to TRBJ2-7; D ambiguous. V was pared by 4 bases and J by 3 bases, with 7 bases between. The CDR3 sequence is 12 residues long. Germline V gene data show CDR1 as LGHNA and CDR2 as YSLEER. CDR3: CASSPDGYEQYF. CDR3 nucleotide sequence: TGCGCCAGCAGCCCGGACGGCTACGAGCAGTACTTC.

The genes are TRBV11-2 and TRBJ2-1; TRBD2 aligns across 9 bases. The V and J ends lost 4 bases and 5 bases, in that order; junction bases with no gene match: 6. The CDR3 covers 15 residues. Germline loops: CDR1 SGHAT, CDR2 FQNNGV. The CDR3, as DNA: TGTGCCAGCAGCTCAGGACTAGCGACTAACAATGAGCAGTTCTTC. Encoded protein: CASSSGLATNNEQFF.

Notes on this clone: A read error may account for a junction end that differs from germline. The V and J genes are TRBV27 and TRBJ2-1; 9 positions match TRBD1. The CDR3 contains 16 residues. In germline, CDR1 is MNHEY, CDR2 SMNVEV (reference sequence). As DNA, the CDR3 is TGTGCCGGCAGTTTATCCGCTGGGACAGGGAGAAATGAGCAGTTCTTC. It translates to CAGSLSAGTGRNEQFF.

This sequence joins TRBV7-9 and TRBJ2-3, with no clear D. With 7 bases removed from V and 0 bases from J, the gap between germline ends came to 8 bases. From germline, CDR1 is SEHNR and CDR2 FQNEAQ (reference sequence). This CDR3 has 13 amino acids. The CDR3 nucleotides are TGTGCCAGCATTAGGCCTAGCACAGATACGCAGTATTTT. Its translation is CASIRPSTDTQYF.